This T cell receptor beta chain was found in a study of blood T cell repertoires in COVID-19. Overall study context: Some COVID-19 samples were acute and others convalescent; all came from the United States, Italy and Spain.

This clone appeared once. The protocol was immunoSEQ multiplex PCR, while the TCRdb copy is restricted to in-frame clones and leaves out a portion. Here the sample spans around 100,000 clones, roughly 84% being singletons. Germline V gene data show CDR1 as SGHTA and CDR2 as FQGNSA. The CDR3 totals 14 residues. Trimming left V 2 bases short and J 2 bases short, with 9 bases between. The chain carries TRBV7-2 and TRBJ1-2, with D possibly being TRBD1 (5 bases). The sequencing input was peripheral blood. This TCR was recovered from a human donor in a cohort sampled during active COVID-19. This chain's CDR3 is CASSLLRQNYGYTF. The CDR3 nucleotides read TGTGCCAGCAGCTTACTGAGACAGAACTATGGCTACACCTTC.